This TCR beta chain was found in a study of identical twins. TCRdb re-called the 5' RACE reads with MiXCR, one entry per CDR3 protein. The sample contains 450,000 or so distinct CDR3 sequences, around 14% of which appear only once. Study-level points and caveats: Cross-sectional statistics underpinned the conclusions; the same donors were not followed.

Germline CDR1 SGHAT, CDR2 FQNNGV. The CDR3 consists of 16 residues. Trimming took 1 base from V and 2 from J, leaving 15 bases between them. Of note for this clonotype: Its specificity is not known.

The same specimen was also included in a second study, on yellow fever vaccine responses in identical twins. That publication notes: It has been reported that, in twins, the vaccine T cell response seemed partly convergent and partly personalized.

The V call is TRBV11-2, the J call TRBJ2-7, with TRBD2 as a possible D gene (5 bases). Sample: CD4+ T cells sorted from blood. The origin of this receptor is a woman under 30 in good health. DNA for the CDR3: TGTGCCAGCAGCTTAGTGGTTAGCGAGAAACCCTACGAGCAGTACTTC. The encoded protein is CASSLVVSEKPYEQYF.